The 3 T cell receptor beta chains in this list originate from one sample, sequenced in a study of blood T cell repertoires in COVID-19. Assay: immunoSEQ multiplex PCR; the TCRdb copy retains only in-frame clones and omits some. The profile shows just over 650,000 clones, about 90% of them singletons. Sequencing input: peripheral blood. The receptors come from a woman aged 18 to 35 with acute or convalescent COVID-19.

V gene TRBV6-6 combines with J gene TRBJ1-5; 7 positions agree with TRBD1. Germline trimming cut 6 bases from V and 7 bases from J; bases unmatched to any gene: 6. Germline V CDR1 and CDR2: MNHNY, SVGAGI (reference sequence). CDR3 length: 13 amino acids. The CDR3 nucleotides are TGTGCCAGCAGAGAGGGGGCTTTGCAGCCCCAGCATTTT. Amino acid sequence: CASREGALQPQHF.

This chain joins TRBV20-1 and TRBJ1-1; 7 nucleotides match TRBD1. The V and J ends lost 4 bases and 8 bases, in that order; junction bases with no gene match: 4. Per the germline V gene, CDR1 is DFQATT and CDR2 is SNEGSKA (reference sequence). This CDR3 spans 11 amino acids. CDR3 DNA sequence: TGCAGTGCTACCCCAGGGGGGGAAGCTTTCTTT. This encodes CSATPGGEAFF.

This sequence joins TRBV5-8 and TRBJ2-5, with 8 bases matching TRBD2. This CDR3 spans 17 amino acids. Germline V gene lookup returns CDR1 SGHTS and CDR2 YDEGEE. Trimming at V came to 0 bases and at J to 1 base, leaving 8 bases not matched to a gene. The CDR3 region is CASSLGGSGGGQETQYF. The CDR3 DNA reads as TGTGCCAGCAGCTTGGGAGGGAGCGGGGGAGGCCAAGAGACCCAGTACTTC.